This record looks at one TCR beta chain sequence and its context. Its antigen is as yet unknown. TCRB transcripts that were expressed got sequenced, as all of the isolated RNA had been reverse transcribed. Sequenced naive, central memory and regulatory T cell samples produced an average of around 3.9 million reads. Profiling relied on immunoSEQ multiplex PCR, and the TCRdb table lists in-frame clones only, not all of them. The sample has some 350,000 clones, roughly 12% seen once. This sample is drawn from a study of beta chain features in type 1 diabetes. Whole-study findings and limits: Significant though moderate, a shortening of TCRB CDR3s appeared in all four CD4+ subsets of Type 1 diabetes patients. In patients and controls equally, PCR might favor templates that are shorter.

V dropped 0 bases and J dropped 5; count of bases not matched to a gene: 6. The CDR3 is 15 residues long. Germline V gene lookup returns CDR1 MNHEY and CDR2 SVGAGI. This sequence originates from a woman younger than 35 with type 1 diabetes. Input material: naive CD4+ T cells from blood. This chain joins TRBV6-5 and TRBJ1-1; TRBD1 aligns across 7 bases. As DNA, the CDR3 is TGTGCCAGCAGTTACTCGAGGGGGCCGGTTACTGAAGCTTTCTTT. It is translated as CASSYSRGPVTEAFF.